The rows below give T cell receptor beta chains drawn from one sample of a study of T cells in Graves' hyperthyroidism and ophthalmopathy. TCRdb analysed the multiplex PCR reads with MiXCR anew, one entry per CDR3 protein. The data contain some 620,000 distinct CDR3 sequences, 16% of them singletons. Sequencing was performed on blood. Receptors were obtained from a woman in her 30s with Graves' hyperthyroidism. The CDR3 runs from the conserved cysteine through the conserved F or W. A D gene is named only where the DNA matches it firmly. The listing skips clone size in some rows; elsewhere it reads once, few, many or a size class.

v_gene	abundance	j_gene	d_gene	CDR3aa	CDR3nt
TRBV27	many	TRBJ2-1	-	CASSSGLVSISYNEQFF	TGTGCCAGCAGTTCGGGACTCGTCTCCATATCCTACAATGAGCAGTTCTTC
TRBV27	-	TRBJ2-3	TRBD2	CASSLWGGGSTDTQYF	TGTGCCAGCAGTTTATGGGGCGGGGGTAGCACAGATACGCAGTATTTT
TRBV3-1	many	TRBJ2-7	-	CASSPRWRSSYEQYF	TGTGCCAGCAGCCCCCGCTGGAGGTCATCCTACGAGCAGTACTTC
TRBV11-3	-	TRBJ2-5	-	CASRSRSHFQETQYF	TGTGCCAGCAGGTCAAGGTCGCATTTCCAAGAGACCCAGTACTTC
TRBV12-3/TRBV12-4	many	TRBJ2-7	TRBD2	CASSPSSGASYEQYF	TGTGCCAGCAGTCCGTCTAGCGGGGCCTCCTACGAGCAGTACTTC
TRBV28	few	TRBJ2-4	TRBD2	CASSFQRDKNIQYF	TGTGCCAGCAGTTTCCAGCGGGATAAAAACATTCAGTACTTC
TRBV27	few	TRBJ2-4	-	CASSDRHLAKNIQYF	TGTGCCAGCTCCGACAGACATCTAGCCAAAAACATTCAGTACTTC
TRBV30	many	TRBJ1-2	-	CAWIEDNYGYTF	TGTGCCTGGATTGAGGATAACTATGGCTACACCTTC
TRBV4-2	-	TRBJ1-1	-	CASSQVQDTEAFF	TGTGCCAGCAGCCAAGTTCAGGACACTGAAGCTTTCTTT
TRBV28	many	TRBJ1-1	-	CASSPFRTENTEAFF	TGTGCCAGCAGTCCTTTCCGGACGGAGAACACTGAAGCTTTCTTT
TRBV10-3	many	TRBJ1-1	-	CAISEETGTEAFF	TGTGCCATCAGTGAAGAGACAGGCACTGAAGCTTTCTTT
TRBV28	many	TRBJ1-2	TRBD1	CASSFERGLTYGYTF	TGTGCCAGCAGTTTCGAGAGGGGGCTTACCTATGGCTACACCTTC
TRBV3-1	-	TRBJ2-1	TRBD1	CASSNRDRIHNEQFF	TGTGCCAGCAGCAACCGGGACAGAATCCACAATGAGCAGTTCTTC
TRBV27	-	TRBJ1-2	-	CASSNRPVPMGGYTF	TGTGCCAGCAGTAATCGACCCGTTCCGATGGGGGGCTACACCTTC
TRBV12-3/TRBV12-4	-	TRBJ1-6	-	CASSGGSSLHF	TGTGCCAGCAGTGGGGGGAGTTCCCTCCACTTT
TRBV12-3/TRBV12-4	-	TRBJ2-7	TRBD2	CASSVGTSLHEQYF	TGTGCCAGCAGTGTCGGGACTAGCCTTCACGAGCAGTACTTC
TRBV11-1	few	TRBJ1-3	-	CASSLTGRTGNTIYF	TGTGCCAGCAGCTTGACAGGAAGGACTGGAAACACCATATATTTT
TRBV24-1	-	TRBJ2-1	TRBD2	CATSDNGRALSNEQFF	TGTGCCACCAGTGATAACGGGAGGGCCTTGTCAAATGAGCAGTTCTTC
TRBV30	many	TRBJ1-1	-	CAWEGKNTEAFF	TGTGCCTGGGAGGGGAAGAACACTGAAGCTTTCTTT
TRBV7-9	many	TRBJ2-7	TRBD2	CASSFRTTSGVRDEQYF	TGTGCCAGCAGCTTCAGAACGACTAGCGGAGTACGAGACGAGCAGTACTTC
TRBV28	many	TRBJ1-1	-	CASNNAQVGNTEAFF	TGTGCCAGCAACAATGCCCAGGTGGGGAACACTGAAGCTTTCTTT
TRBV7-9	-	TRBJ1-6	TRBD1	CASSQEDRAETEYF	TGTGCCAGCAGCCAGGAGGACAGGGCAGAGACCGAGTACTTT
TRBV11-3	many	TRBJ2-5	-	CASGRGASQETQYF	TGTGCCAGCGGCAGGGGCGCCTCACAAGAGACCCAGTACTTC
TRBV6-2/TRBV6-3	once	TRBJ1-4	-	CASIGRFGEKLFF	TGTGCCAGCATTGGGAGGTTCGGGGAAAAACTGTTTTTT
TRBV19	many	TRBJ2-3	TRBD1	CASSKHPGQGRQTDTQYF	TGTGCCAGTAGTAAACATCCGGGACAGGGACGGCAGACAGATACGCAGTATTTT
TRBV30	-	TRBJ1-2	TRBD1	CAWPQTRTGFGGYTF	TGTGCCTGGCCCCAAACCCGGACAGGGTTTGGTGGCTACACCTTC
TRBV2	many	TRBJ2-3	-	CASSATWRGRTDTQYF	TGTGCCAGCAGTGCTACGTGGCGGGGGCGTACAGATACGCAGTATTTT
TRBV20-1	many	TRBJ2-6	-	CSASWTTGANVLTF	TGCAGTGCTAGTTGGACAACTGGGGCCAACGTCCTGACTTTC
TRBV11-2	many	TRBJ1-2	TRBD1	CASSFTGGAGGYTF	TGTGCCAGCAGCTTCACAGGGGGCGCGGGCGGCTACACCTTC
TRBV20-1	-	TRBJ1-6	-	CSARVGSVDSPLHF	TGCAGTGCTAGAGTTGGGTCGGTTGATTCACCCCTCCACTTT
TRBV11-3	few	TRBJ1-4	-	CASSLGGTSNEKLFF	TGTGCCAGCAGCTTAGGAGGAACGTCTAATGAAAAACTGTTTTTT
TRBV28	many	TRBJ1-1	-	CASILPGPAEAFF	TGTGCCAGCATCCTTCCCGGTCCCGCGGAGGCTTTCTTT
TRBV24-1	many	TRBJ2-3	-	CTTSGNTDTQYF	TGTACCACCAGTGGTAACACAGATACGCAGTATTTT
TRBV19	-	TRBJ2-2	-	CASSLTGTTGTGELFF	TGTGCCAGTAGTCTTACCGGGACGACGGGCACCGGGGAGCTGTTTTTT
TRBV2	-	TRBJ2-7	TRBD1	CASSWDRGGSEQYF	TGTGCCAGCAGCTGGGACAGGGGAGGAAGCGAGCAGTACTTC
TRBV14	few	TRBJ2-2	-	CASREEGTGELFF	TGTGCCAGCAGAGAGGAGGGGACCGGGGAGCTGTTTTTT
TRBV7-9	many	TRBJ2-1	TRBD1	CASSPPGQGVNEQFF	TGTGCCAGCAGCCCACCTGGACAGGGCGTGAATGAGCAGTTCTTC
TRBV2	many	TRBJ1-6	TRBD1	CASSEGQHSPLHF	TGTGCCAGCAGCGAGGGACAGCATTCACCCCTCCACTTT
TRBV20-1	many	TRBJ2-1	TRBD2	CSAGTSAPNEQFF	TGCAGTGCTGGGACTAGCGCCCCCAATGAGCAGTTCTTC
TRBV15	-	TRBJ2-3	-	CATSRDKTALGADTQYF	TGTGCCACCAGCAGGGACAAGACAGCACTCGGGGCAGATACGCAGTATTTT
TRBV9	-	TRBJ2-3	-	CASSAAGTPGMDTQYF	TGTGCCAGCAGCGCAGCTGGAACCCCAGGGATGGATACGCAGTATTTT
TRBV27	few	TRBJ2-1	TRBD1	CASGQVLYWYGAEPGQVNEQFF	TGTGCCAGCGGACAGGTTTTGTATTGGTACGGGGCGGAGCCGGGTCAGGTGAATGAGCAGTTCTTC
TRBV7-2	many	TRBJ1-1	TRBD1	CASSLDAGTGNTEAFF	TGTGCCAGCAGCTTAGATGCCGGGACAGGGAACACTGAAGCTTTCTTT
TRBV2	-	TRBJ2-1	-	CASSDRTARTYNEQFF	TGTGCCAGCAGTGATCGGACGGCGAGGACCTACAATGAGCAGTTCTTC
TRBV27	many	TRBJ2-7	-	CASSSLEGYEQYF	TGTGCCAGTTCTAGCTTAGAGGGATACGAGCAGTACTTC
TRBV5-8	-	TRBJ2-7	-	CASSFGPFSYEQYF	TGTGCCAGCAGCTTCGGACCGTTCTCCTACGAGCAGTACTTC
TRBV15	few	TRBJ1-5	-	CATSRGDPIGNQPQHF	TGTGCCACCAGCCGGGGGGACCCTATTGGCAATCAGCCCCAGCATTTT
TRBV9	-	TRBJ2-1	TRBD1	CASSVSGTGFNEQFF	TGTGCCAGCAGCGTTTCCGGGACAGGGTTCAATGAGCAGTTCTTC
TRBV7-2	many	TRBJ2-1	TRBD2	CASSLRTSGRNEQFF	TGTGCCAGCAGCTTAAGAACTAGCGGGAGGAATGAGCAGTTCTTC
TRBV30	many	TRBJ1-5	TRBD1	CAWSQGGNQPQHF	TGTGCCTGGAGTCAGGGGGGTAATCAGCCCCAGCATTTT
TRBV12-5	many	TRBJ2-5	TRBD2	CASGLASGLAGRRETQYF	TGTGCTAGTGGTTTGGCCTCGGGACTAGCGGGACGGAGAGAGACCCAGTACTTC
TRBV11-1	many	TRBJ1-1	TRBD1	CASSSTGTGYTEAFF	TGTGCCAGCAGCTCAACCGGGACAGGTTACACTGAAGCTTTCTTT
TRBV27	many	TRBJ2-7	TRBD2	CASSLNAGASYEQYF	TGTGCCAGCAGTTTAAACGCGGGAGCCTCCTACGAGCAGTACTTC
TRBV19	-	TRBJ2-1	-	CASSMGGRYNEQFF	TGTGCCAGTAGTATGGGAGGCAGGTACAATGAGCAGTTCTTC
TRBV7-2	many	TRBJ2-3	TRBD2	CASSLGLAGVRTDTQYF	TGTGCCAGCAGCTTGGGCCTAGCGGGAGTGAGGACAGATACGCAGTATTTT
TRBV6-1	many	TRBJ1-2	-	CASSFDSGVYGYTF	TGTGCCAGCAGTTTCGACTCAGGGGTGTATGGCTACACCTTC
TRBV27	few	TRBJ2-3	TRBD1	CASSLSTGMYTDTQYF	TGTGCCAGCAGTTTATCGACAGGGATGTATACAGATACGCAGTATTTT